The 17 T cell receptor beta chains below come from one sample, sequenced in a study of T cells in Graves' hyperthyroidism and ophthalmopathy. It was RNA transcripts that yielded the amplified TCR beta CDR3 regions. HTBI primers were used for first-round RT-PCR of the TCR CDR3. TCRdb passed the multiplex PCR reads through MiXCR, listing each CDR3 protein once. The sample has around 250,000 distinct CDR3 sequences; less than 15% are singletons. Sequencing input: blood. These receptors were collected from a woman between 35 and 50 years old with Graves' hyperthyroidism that later progressed to Graves' ophthalmopathy.

This chain joins TRBV7-2 and TRBJ2-7; 12 positions match TRBD2. This CDR3 has 15 residues. Germline V gene sequence: CDR1 SGHTA, CDR2 FQGNSA. The ends lost 4 bases at V and 3 bases at J; junction bases unmatched: 4. The CDR3 spells CASSSTSGGLYEQYF. In nucleotides, the CDR3 is TGTGCCAGCAGCTCGACTAGCGGGGGCCTCTACGAGCAGTACTTC.

This clonotype was detected only a few times. At one end the junction does not follow the germline gene, possibly because of a read error. The gene calls are TRBV27 and TRBJ1-2; no reliable D call. Germline V gene sequence: CDR1 MNHEY, CDR2 SMNVEV (reference sequence). This CDR3 spans 14 amino acids. The CDR3 nucleotides read TGTGTCAGCAGACCCAGTAGGGTTAACTATGGCTACACCTTC. Encoded protein: CVSRPSRVNYGYTF.

The chain employs TRBV4-2 and TRBJ1-1; perhaps TRBD1 as D (5 bases). The germline V and J ends were trimmed by 1 base and 9 bases, with 18 bases remaining between them. This CDR3 spans 15 amino acids. Germline lookup yields CDR1 LGHNA and CDR2 YNFKEQ. Here the CDR3 reads CASSQAATSTAKAFF. The DNA of the CDR3 is TGTGCCAGCAGCCAAGCCGCAACGTCGACAGCAAAAGCTTTCTTT.

This clonotype was picked up a small number of times. The chain is built from TRBV27 and TRBJ2-1, with TRBD2 identical over 10 bases. CDR1 and CDR2 (germline): MNHEY, SMNVEV (reference sequence). This CDR3 comprises 14 residues. Germline trimming cut 5 bases from V and 12 bases from J; bases unmatched to any gene: 10. CDR3 bases: TGTGCCAGCAGTAAAGAGCTAGCGGGAGTAAGGCAGTTCTTC. Translated, it gives CASSKELAGVRQFF.

This clonotype was detected ten times or more. V and J are TRBV27 and TRBJ1-5, with no clear D. Trimming removed 6 bases from V and 0 bases from J, with 15 bases in between. This CDR3 has 16 residues. Germline values: CDR1 MNHEY, CDR2 SMNVEV (reference sequence). The CDR3 DNA reads as TGTGCCAGCAGCCAACAAATTGGGGATAGCAATCAGCCCCAGCATTTT. Translated: CASSQQIGDSNQPQHF.

V usage is TRBV4-2 and J usage is TRBJ2-3, with TRBD2 matching over 14 bases. V was clipped by 1 base and J by 3 bases; unmatched bases: 12. The germline V gene has CDR1 LGHNA and CDR2 YNFKEQ. CDR3 length: 20 residues. CDR3 sequence (DNA): TGTGCCAGCAGCCAAGTGATGTTGACTAGCGGGAGGGCCGGTACAGATACGCAGTATTTT. Its translation is CASSQVMLTSGRAGTDTQYF.

This clonotype occurred many times. The gene calls are TRBV29-1 and TRBJ2-4; D may match TRBD1 or TRBD2 (6 bases each). Between the trimmed V and J ends, which lost 5 bases and 2 bases, there was a span of 13 bases. Germline lookup yields CDR1 SQVTM and CDR2 ANQGSEA. This CDR3 contains 14 residues. The CDR3, as DNA: TGCAGCGTTAGGGGGGTTGCCACCAAAAACATTCAGTACTTC. This encodes CSVRGVATKNIQYF.

This clonotype was detected many times. The rearrangement joins TRBV27 to TRBJ2-1; TRBD2 matches 15 bases. The CDR3 is made up of 14 amino acids. The germline gives CDR1 MNHEY, CDR2 SMNVEV (reference sequence). The V segment lost 8 bases and the J segment 7 bases; nucleotides outside the gene matches: 3. The CDR3 reads CASGLAGGPNEQFF. The CDR3, as DNA: TGTGCCAGCGGACTAGCGGGAGGGCCGAATGAGCAGTTCTTC.

This clonotype was detected many times. This chain joins TRBV7-2 and TRBJ2-7, with TRBD2 matching over 7 bases. The V segment lost 4 bases and the J segment 1 base; nucleotides outside the gene matches: 7. The length of the CDR3 is 15 residues. The V gene's germline CDR1 is SGHTA and CDR2 FQGNSA. The CDR3, as DNA: TGTGCCAGCAGCTCATGGGGGGAGGGTTCCTACGAGCAGTACTTC. Translation: CASSSWGEGSYEQYF. The variable domain in full, completed from reference TRBV7-2 and TRBJ2-7, reads GAGVSQSPSNKVTEKGKDVELRCDPISGHTALYWYRQSLGQGLEFLIYFQGNSAPDKSGLPSDRFSAERTGGSVSTLTIQRTQQEDSAVYLCASSSWGEGSYEQYFGPGTRLTVT.

The rearrangement joins TRBV19 to TRBJ1-1; D is unresolved. Trimming took 3 bases from V and 2 from J, leaving 10 bases between them. This CDR3 has 14 amino acids. CDR1 is LNHDA and CDR2 is SQIVND in the germline V gene (reference sequence). The CDR3: CASSILSRNTEAFF. CDR3 DNA sequence: TGTGCCAGTAGTATCCTATCTAGAAACACTGAAGCTTTCTTT.

This clonotype was observed at least ten times. The genes are TRBV6-1 and TRBJ2-5, with D possibly being TRBD1 or TRBD2 (5 bases each). This CDR3 has 15 residues. Trimming stripped 5 bases from V and 0 bases from J, with 13 bases between. Germline V gives CDR1 MNHNS, CDR2 SASEGT. The CDR3 is CASSYGDGYQETQYF. The CDR3, as DNA: TGTGCCAGCAGTTACGGGGACGGGTACCAAGAGACCCAGTACTTC.

There are many counts of this clonotype. CDR3 DNA: TGTGCCTGGAGCGCCCTTTTGAGCGGGAGTAAGTACAATGAGCAGTTCTTC. Translation gives CAWSALLSGSKYNEQFF. The V and J genes are TRBV30 and TRBJ2-1, with 8 bases lining up with TRBD2. V lost 3 bases and J lost 4; bases outside the gene matches: 14. This CDR3 is 17 amino acids long. Germline V gene lookup returns CDR1 GTSNPN and CDR2 SVGIG (reference sequence).

This clonotype was found many times. The chain is built from TRBV5-1 and TRBJ1-3; possible D gene TRBD1, 6 bases. The V gene's germline CDR1 is SGHRS and CDR2 YFSETQ. V was pared by 4 bases and J by 4 bases, with 12 bases between. The CDR3 consists of 14 residues. The CDR3, as DNA: TGCGCCAGCAGCCCGACAGGATCAGGAAACACCATATATTTT. Amino acid sequence: CASSPTGSGNTIYF.

At least ten counts were recorded for this clonotype. CDR3 sequence: CASSHGTRASTDTQYF. DNA of the CDR3: TGTGCCAGCAGCCACGGAACGAGGGCTAGCACAGATACGCAGTATTTT. This chain joins TRBV4-2 and TRBJ2-3; D is perhaps TRBD2 (5 bases). This CDR3 is built from 16 residues. Germline V gene data show CDR1 as LGHNA and CDR2 as YNFKEQ. The ends were cut back, 3 bases at V and 0 bases at J, with 13 bases in the middle.

This clonotype was seen at least ten times. The chain is built from TRBV6-2 or TRBV6-3 and TRBJ2-2; D may match TRBD1 or TRBD2 (6 bases each). The CDR3 has 14 residues. Germline CDR1 MNHEY, CDR2 SVGEGT. Trimming stripped 4 bases from V and 2 bases from J, with 8 bases between. As DNA, the CDR3 is TGTGCCAGCAGTTGGGGGGCTAACACCGGGGAGCTGTTTTTT. Its protein product is CASSWGANTGELFF.

The chain links TRBV5-6 to TRBJ2-7, with D possibly matching TRBD1 (5 bases). The CDR3 is 14 residues long. CDR1 is SGHDT, CDR2 YYEEEE, per germline. V lost 3 bases to trimming and J lost 3 bases, with 13 bases between them. Written as DNA, the CDR3 is TGTGCCAGCAGCTACCTGACAGAATACTACGAGCAGTACTTC. It encodes CASSYLTEYYEQYF.

In its sample, this clonotype was seen many times. The chain combines TRBV14 with TRBJ2-1, with 7 bases fitting TRBD2. Germline V gene lookup returns CDR1 SGHDN and CDR2 FVKESK. The CDR3 contains 14 residues. V shed 4 bases and J 8 bases; nucleotides not matched to a gene: 8. The chain's CDR3 is CASSPTGGLDEQFF. CDR3 DNA: TGTGCCAGCAGCCCCACGGGGGGACTCGATGAGCAGTTCTTC.